This T cell receptor (beta chain) is drawn from a study of tumor and adjacent non-tumor tissue in lung cancer. Note on this clonotype: Its target is unknown. This may arise from a read error, as a much more abundant clone is one base away.

TCRbeta libraries were built with three rounds of nested PCR, modified from ARM-PCR. In TCRdb, the multiplex PCR reads were re-called with MiXCR into one record per CDR3 protein. Among under 95,000 distinct CDR3 sequences listed, around three fifths were seen once. Germline CDR1 reads SGHDT; CDR2 reads YYEEEE. The V end lost 1 base, the J end lost 0 bases, and 7 bases lay between the germline ends. The CDR3 runs 14 residues. Study results and limitations: Significantly higher TCR diversity was found in tumor than normal lung. Patients with more diverse tumor TCRs had worse survival. Tumor repertoires had a smaller top 100 clone share than normal lung.

RNA was extracted from bulk tissue without any cell sorting. The clonotype was recovered from a man aged 70-80 years with non-small cell lung cancer. The rearrangement links TRBV5-6 to TRBJ1-1, with D uncertain. The sequenced material came from lung tumor tissue. The CDR3 bases are TGTGCCAGCAGCTTGTCAAGGGTGAACACTGAAGCTTTCTTT. Translated, it gives CASSLSRVNTEAFF.